Presented here are 16 T cell receptor beta chains from one specimen sequenced in a study of identical twins. TCRdb independently ran MiXCR on the 5' RACE reads; one entry per CDR3 protein. The sample records about 690,000 distinct CDR3 sequences, 20% to 25% being singletons. This sample was shared with a second study, whose subject was T cells expressing NK-cell markers.

Sequenced: PBMCs. The origin of the receptors is a woman aged 18-35 years in good health.

This chain uses TRBV7-9 with TRBJ2-1; 8 nucleotides line up with TRBD2. CDR3 length: 15 residues. The V and J ends lost 1 base and 9 bases, in that order; junction bases with no gene match: 8. CDR1 SEHNR and CDR2 FQNEAQ come from the germline V gene (reference sequence). CDR3 region: CASSLEGGGLSEQFF. For the CDR3, the DNA is TGTGCCAGCAGCTTAGAAGGCGGGGGGCTAAGTGAGCAGTTCTTC.

The rearrangement uses TRBV5-5 and TRBJ2-7; D not certain. Germline CDR1 SGHKS, CDR2 YYEKEE (reference sequence). Trimming took off 1 base at V and 4 bases at J, with 12 bases between the two ends. This CDR3 is built from 14 residues. In nucleotides, the CDR3 is TGTGCCAGCAGCTTGAGCTCTCTTATTTACGAGCAGTACTTC. It encodes CASSLSSLIYEQYF.

This rearrangement joins TRBV12-3 or TRBV12-4 to TRBJ2-7; TRBD2 is a possible D gene (5 bases). This CDR3 has 12 amino acids. V dropped 5 bases and J dropped 3 bases, with 8 bases sitting between them. CDR3 nucleotides: TGTGCCAGCAGTATCCGGGACTACGAGCAGTACTTC. Protein sequence: CASSIRDYEQYF.

This clonotype has just a few counts. The rearrangement joins TRBV20-1 to TRBJ2-1, with TRBD2 identical over 8 bases. Germline V gene data show CDR1 as DFQATT and CDR2 as SNEGSKA (reference sequence). The CDR3 consists of 14 residues. The V segment lost 2 bases and the J segment 6 bases; nucleotides outside the gene matches: 6. CDR3 loop: CSARSGTRGNEQFF. CDR3 nucleotide sequence: TGCAGTGCTAGATCCGGGACTAGAGGCAATGAGCAGTTCTTC.

Concerning this clonotype: No conserved phenylalanine or tryptophan is present at the end of the CDR3, so a read error is the likely explanation. No DNA is shown, since the ends of the CDR3 on it are uncertain; the CDR3 is the one TCRdb lists. J is TRBJ2-1 and V is TRBV6-2 or TRBV6-3; the DNA was not used to check the table's D call, TRBD2. Germline CDR1 MNHEY, CDR2 SVGEGT. The CDR3 is 14 residues long, counting both termini. The CDR3 protein is CASTTTSSGSLGIL.

This clonotype appeared many times. The rearrangement uses TRBV5-5 and TRBJ2-2; D remains unclear. CDR1 and CDR2 (germline): SGHKS, YYEKEE (reference sequence). Trimming pared 1 base from V and 2 bases from J, leaving 12 bases between. The CDR3 sequence is 16 residues long. The CDR3 spells CASSLLAEANTGELFF. The DNA of the CDR3 is TGTGCCAGCAGCTTGTTGGCTGAAGCCAACACCGGGGAGCTGTTTTTT. Full variable domain (outside the CDR3, taken from reference TRBV5-5 and TRBJ2-2): DAGVTQSPTHLIKTRGQQVTLRCSPISGHKSVSWYQQVLGQGPQFIFQYYEKEERGRGNFPDRFSARQFPNYSSELNVNALLLGDSALYLCASSLLAEANTGELFFGEGSRLTVL.

This clonotype was counted many times. CDR3 DNA sequence: TGTGCCATCAGTGAGGGGACAGCTAATGAAAAACTGTTTTTT. Protein sequence: CAISEGTANEKLFF. The chain employs TRBV10-3 and TRBJ1-4; 7 nucleotides match TRBD1. In germline, CDR1 is ENHRY, CDR2 SYGVKD. V was pared by 2 bases and J by 3 bases, with 0 bases of the junction left unmatched. This CDR3 comprises 14 residues.

In this sample, this clonotype turned up a few times. The chain is built from TRBV29-1 and TRBJ2-5; tentatively, D is TRBD2 (5 bases). The CDR3 is 12 amino acids. V was shortened by 4 bases and J by 5 bases, with 11 bases between the two germline ends. Germline CDR1 and CDR2: SQVTM and ANQGSEA. In DNA form, the CDR3 reads TGCAGCGTTGGGAGGAGCGCCGAGACCCAGTACTTC. Its translation is CSVGRSAETQYF.

The rearrangement joins TRBV4-2 to TRBJ1-2; D is ambiguous. V dropped 0 bases and J dropped 3 bases, with 17 bases sitting between them. This CDR3 is built from 17 residues. The germline CDR1 and CDR2 sequences are LGHNA and YNFKEQ. The CDR3, as DNA: TGTGCCAGCAGCCAAGATAAGGGCGCCGGGAGGGACTATGGCTACACCTTC. Translating it yields CASSQDKGAGRDYGYTF.

This clonotype was seen many times. This chain uses TRBV9 with TRBJ2-6, with D uncertain. Germline assignment: CDR1 SGDLS and CDR2 YYNGEE. V was clipped by 4 bases and J by 1 base, with 12 bases between them. The CDR3 length is 16 residues. CDR3 sequence (DNA): TGTGCCAGCAGCTTAGGTATTGGGTCTGGGGCCAACGTCCTGACTTTC. Translating gives CASSLGIGSGANVLTF.

This clonotype has a handful of counts. The rearrangement uses TRBV20-1 and TRBJ1-6; D not certain. The germline CDR1 and CDR2 sequences are DFQATT and SNEGSKA (reference sequence). CDR3 length equals 13 residues. V lost 4 bases and J lost 7, with 11 bases in between. The CDR3 reads CSATFRVNSPLHF. The CDR3 nucleotides are TGCAGTGCTACATTTAGGGTCAATTCACCCCTCCACTTT.

This chain joins TRBV7-9 and TRBJ2-1; 8 nucleotides match TRBD1. CDR1 and CDR2 from the germline V gene are SEHNR and FQNEAQ (reference sequence). The J segment lost 0 bases and the V segment lost 10 bases, leaving 11 bases of the junction unmatched. The length of the CDR3 is 16 residues. CDR3 protein: CATRRTGRISYNEQFF. The CDR3, as DNA: TGTGCCACCAGAAGGACAGGGAGGATCTCCTACAATGAGCAGTTCTTC.

This clonotype was recorded a few times. This chain connects TRBV6-6 to TRBJ2-5; TRBD2 might be the D (5 bases). The length of the CDR3 is 11 residues. Germline-derived CDR1 and CDR2 are MNHNY and SVGAGI (reference sequence). The V end lost 5 bases, the J end lost 10 bases, and 11 bases lay between the germline ends. Here the CDR3 DNA reads TGTGCCAGCAGTCTCTCCGGGGACCAGTACTTC. Protein product: CASSLSGDQYF.

The rearrangement joins TRBV5-5 to TRBJ2-5; TRBD1 matches at 7 bases. The CDR3 totals 16 residues. Trimming at V came to 3 bases and at J to 2 bases, leaving 10 bases not matched to a gene. Germline CDR1 is SGHKS and CDR2 is YYEKEE (reference sequence). CDR3 bases: TGTGCCAGCAGCTCCCGTCCGGGACAGATACAAGAGACCCAGTACTTC. This sequence encodes CASSSRPGQIQETQYF.

This clonotype came up a few times. The chain couples TRBV9 to TRBJ2-7; maybe TRBD2 (5 bases). Trimming stripped 0 bases from V and 6 bases from J, with 16 bases between. The CDR3 sequence is 15 residues long. From germline, CDR1 is SGDLS and CDR2 YYNGEE. As DNA, the CDR3 is TGTGCCAGCAGCGTAGGGGCCCGGGATGTAGGCGAGCAGTACTTC. This codes for CASSVGARDVGEQYF.

This chain connects TRBV20-1 to TRBJ1-1; the D is unclear. The CDR3 runs 14 residues. Germline CDR1 DFQATT, CDR2 SNEGSKA (reference sequence). Trimming left V 6 bases short and J 11 bases short, with 25 bases between. The CDR3 is CSATPRGPFMLAFF. In DNA, the CDR3 is TGCAGTGCAACGCCCCGGGGTCCCTTTATGTTGGCTTTCTTT.